This is a list of T cell receptor beta chains from one sample in a study of radiation and T cells in renal cell carcinoma. This table comes from immunoSEQ multiplex PCR, and its TCRdb copy is limited to in-frame clones, with some not included. Among roughly 9,600 clones, roughly 60% were seen once, and the ten largest hold 15% to 20%. The material was tumor tissue, obtained from a patient whose treatment included radiotherapy and nephrectomy. Source of these receptors: a woman in her 50s with renal cell carcinoma. Each CDR3 is given with its conserved first and last residue. D genes are given only for firm matches. Clone size, where shown, is once, few, many, or a class for clones that have expanded.

. TRBJ1-2 medium-sized TRBV5-5 CASSPVPWFLGGYTF TGTGCCAGCAGCCCGGTTCCCTGGTTCTTAGGTGGCTACACCTTC
. TRBJ1-3 . TRBV5-5 CASSLATQQGNTIYF TGTGCCAGCAGCTTGGCGACCCAGCAAGGAAACACCATATATTTT
TRBD2 TRBJ2-7 . TRBV5-1 CASSWTSGRIYEQYF TGCGCCAGCAGCTGGACTAGCGGGAGAATATACGAGCAGTACTTC
TRBD2 TRBJ2-3 . TRBV6-1 CASSGGGAGGSTDTQYF TGTGCCAGCAGTGGGGGGGGAGCGGGGGGCAGCACAGATACGCAGTATTTT
TRBD2 TRBJ2-7 . TRBV6-1 CASSEGLAYEQYF TGTGCCAGCAGTGAAGGACTAGCGTACGAGCAGTACTTC
TRBD2 TRBJ2-1 . TRBV6-1 CASSEVSGLAGDEQFF TGTGCCAGCAGTGAAGTATCGGGACTAGCGGGCGATGAGCAGTTCTTC
TRBD1 TRBJ2-1 . TRBV11-2 CASSSTGSGDEQFF TGTGCCAGCAGCTCGACAGGGTCCGGCGATGAGCAGTTCTTC
. TRBJ2-5 . TRBV2 CASNNQETQYF TGTGCCAGCAATAACCAGGAGACCCAGTACTTC
. TRBJ1-3 . TRBV18 CASSPSTDRSSGNTIYF TGTGCCAGCTCACCGAGTACGGACAGAAGCTCTGGAAACACCATATATTTT
. TRBJ1-2 . TRBV25-1 CASSEGGGGYTF TGTGCCAGCAGTGAGGGGGGTGGTGGCTACACCTTC
. TRBJ2-3 . TRBV9 CASSVDGPSTDTQYF TGTGCCAGCAGCGTTGACGGGCCTAGCACAGATACGCAGTATTTT
TRBD1 TRBJ1-5 large TRBV27 CASSPNPQGARQPQHF TGTGCCAGCAGTCCCAACCCTCAGGGGGCGAGGCAGCCCCAGCATTTT
. TRBJ1-4 . TRBV7-2 CASSLNQGATNEKLFF TGTGCCAGCAGCTTAAATCAGGGAGCAACTAATGAAAAACTGTTTTTT
TRBD2 TRBJ2-5 . TRBV5-5 CASSREVGGVETQYF TGTGCCAGCAGCCGGGAGGTGGGAGGAGTGGAGACCCAGTACTTC
. TRBJ2-7 medium-sized TRBV6-4 CASSDEPTSSYEQYF TGTGCCAGCAGTGACGAGCCTACTAGCTCCTACGAGCAGTACTTC
. TRBJ2-2 medium-sized TRBV6-4 CASSGTNTGELFF TGTGCCAGCAGTGGGACAAACACCGGGGAGCTGTTTTTT
. TRBJ1-4 . TRBV6-1 CASSDNEKLFF TGTGCCAGCAGTGATAATGAAAAACTGTTTTTT
. TRBJ2-1 . TRBV5-1 CASRSEAYNEQFF TGCGCCAGCAGGTCAGAAGCATACAATGAGCAGTTCTTC
. TRBJ2-7 . TRBV2 CASSESWAVSEQYF TGTGCCAGCAGTGAATCGTGGGCAGTATCCGAGCAGTACTTC
. TRBJ2-1 few TRBV5-6 CASSRRNRLTEQFF TGTGCCAGCAGCCGGAGGAACAGGTTGACTGAGCAGTTCTTC
. TRBJ2-7 . TRBV28 CASSPKYEQYF TGTGCCAGCAGCCCCAAGTACGAGCAGTACTTC
TRBD1 TRBJ1-2 few TRBV5-5 CASSSGTGGEGYTF TGTGCCAGCAGCTCCGGGACAGGGGGCGAAGGCTACACCTTC
TRBD1 TRBJ1-6 . TRBV30 CAWSPGGSPLHF TGTGCCTGGAGCCCAGGGGGCTCACCCCTCCACTTT
. TRBJ2-7 . TRBV15 CATSRDGATYEQYF TGTGCCACCAGCAGAGATGGGGCTACCTACGAGCAGTACTTC
TRBD2 TRBJ2-1 . TRBV7-3 CASSLNPSGSRDEQFF TGTGCCAGCAGCTTAAACCCTAGCGGGAGTAGGGATGAGCAGTTCTTC
TRBD1 TRBJ2-2 . TRBV5-4 CASSLVQGDTGELFF TGTGCCAGCAGCTTGGTTCAGGGGGACACCGGGGAGCTGTTTTTT
. TRBJ1-1 . TRBV10-1 CASKGPNTEAFF TGCGCCAGCAAGGGACCTAACACTGAAGCTTTCTTT
. TRBJ2-5 . TRBV5-6 CASSLKTREKTQYF TGTGCCAGCAGCTTGAAAACACGCGAAAAGACCCAGTACTTC
. TRBJ1-2 . TRBV19 CASSLTGLAYGYTF TGTGCCAGTAGTCTAACAGGTTTGGCCTATGGCTACACCTTC
. TRBJ2-7 . TRBV5-1 CASYTRGWNDSYEQYF TGCGCCAGCTACACCCGGGGATGGAACGACTCCTACGAGCAGTACTTC
. TRBJ2-7 . TRBV6-5 CASSPQGRTIHEQYF TGTGCCAGCAGCCCTCAGGGGCGAACTATCCACGAGCAGTACTTC
. TRBJ2-1 few TRBV4-3 CASSQGRFGAIQFF TGCGCCAGCAGCCAAGGAAGATTTGGGGCAATTCAGTTCTTC
. TRBJ1-1 . TRBV18 CASSPSASPVEDTEAFF TGTGCCAGCTCACCTTCGGCCAGCCCTGTGGAGGACACTGAAGCTTTCTTT
. TRBJ1-4 few TRBV18 CASSPQGGEKLFF TGTGCCAGCTCACCGCAGGGAGGGGAAAAACTGTTTTTT
TRBD1 TRBJ1-1 . TRBV5-4 CASSLAQRQGNTEAFF TGTGCCAGCAGCTTGGCTCAGCGACAGGGGAACACTGAAGCTTTCTTT
TRBD2 TRBJ2-5 . TRBV28 CASSDSGLAFGTQYF TGTGCCAGCAGTGATTCGGGACTAGCTTTCGGGACCCAGTACTTC